This T cell receptor beta chain was sequenced during a study of T cells after yellow fever vaccination. Findings and limits, study-wide: A faster peak, day 5 versus 15, was reached by the weaker secondary response.

The CDR3 length is 15 residues. V was shortened by 6 bases and J by 7 bases, with 19 bases between the two germline ends. This clonotype was observed a handful of times. The target antigen is unknown. Template switching with 5'RACE generated the TCR cDNA and added a universal primer site and UMIs. One entry per CDR3 protein, called by TCRdb with MiXCR from the 5' RACE reads. This sample carries over 70,000 distinct CDR3 sequences, over 7.5% of them seen once, and the ten largest clones take 41%. This chain joins TRBV12-3 or TRBV12-4 and TRBJ2-1; D is undetermined. This TCR came from a man between 25 and 39 years old who received the YFV17D yellow fever vaccine. The sequenced sample was CD8+ T cells sorted from PBMCs, obtained on the day of the yellow fever booster vaccination. The CDR3 coding sequence is TGTGCCAGCAGCCCCGTCGCGGACGAAGGAAATGAGCAGTTCTTC. Residues: CASSPVADEGNEQFF.